This is a list of T cell receptor beta chains from one sample in a study of shared clonotypes between healthy human individuals. The repertoire was sequenced with immunoSEQ multiplex PCR; TCRdb's copy has only in-frame clones and lacks some. This table holds around 2,000,000 clones, around 95% found once. The sample was naive CD4+ T cells sorted from blood. The receptors originated from a man between 18 and 29 years old in good health. Each CDR3 is given with its conserved first and last residue. Fields, in order: J gene, D gene, CDR3 length, clone size, V gene, CDR3 DNA, CDR3 protein. D genes are given only for firm matches. Only part of the rows carry a size: once, few, many, or a class if the clone is expanded.

j_gene: TRBJ1-2
d_gene: -
len: 15
abundance: once
v_gene: TRBV9
CDR3nt: TGTGCCAGCGGTCTAGCGGGGGAAAATCGAACCCCGTACACCTTC
CDR3aa: CASGLAGENRTPYTF

j_gene: TRBJ2-7
d_gene: TRBD1
len: 14
abundance: -
v_gene: TRBV5-6
CDR3nt: TGTGCCAGCAGCTCTACAGGGGTCCCCTACGAGCAGTACTTC
CDR3aa: CASSSTGVPYEQYF

j_gene: TRBJ2-7
d_gene: -
len: 14
abundance: -
v_gene: TRBV15
CDR3nt: TGTGCCACCAGCAGAGACAGGGGACTCTACGAGCAGTACTTC
CDR3aa: CATSRDRGLYEQYF

j_gene: TRBJ2-7
d_gene: TRBD1
len: 17
abundance: -
v_gene: TRBV27
CDR3nt: TGTGCCAGCAGCTACCAGAACCGGGACAGTCCCGGCTACGAGCAGTACTTC
CDR3aa: CASSYQNRDSPGYEQYF

j_gene: TRBJ2-5
d_gene: -
len: 17
abundance: -
v_gene: TRBV11-2
CDR3nt: TGTGCCAGCAGCTTAGGAGTTGCGCGGAGGGGCCAAGAGACCCAGTACTTC
CDR3aa: CASSLGVARRGQETQYF

j_gene: TRBJ2-7
d_gene: -
len: 12
abundance: -
v_gene: TRBV7-8
CDR3nt: TGTGCCAGCAGCTTAACCGAGTACGAGCAGTACTTC
CDR3aa: CASSLTEYEQYF

j_gene: TRBJ2-2
d_gene: -
len: 13
abundance: -
v_gene: TRBV5-8
CDR3nt: TGTGCCAGCAGGGGGACCAACACCGGGGAGCTGTTTTTT
CDR3aa: CASRGTNTGELFF

j_gene: TRBJ1-5
d_gene: TRBD1
len: 15
abundance: -
v_gene: TRBV4-1
CDR3nt: TGCGCCAGCAGCCACTTGGACAGGGGAAGACAGCCCCAGCATTTT
CDR3aa: CASSHLDRGRQPQHF

j_gene: TRBJ2-1
d_gene: -
len: 15
abundance: -
v_gene: TRBV6-5
CDR3nt: TGTGCCAGCAGTTACAGGGCAGGGGCCTACAATGAGCAGTTCTTC
CDR3aa: CASSYRAGAYNEQFF

j_gene: TRBJ1-2
d_gene: TRBD1
len: 13
abundance: -
v_gene: TRBV6-6
CDR3nt: TGTGCCAGCAGTTCGACAGGGGGCGAGGGCTACACCTTC
CDR3aa: CASSSTGGEGYTF

j_gene: TRBJ1-1
d_gene: -
len: 12
abundance: -
v_gene: TRBV7-8
CDR3nt: TGTGCCAGCAGCCCCTGGGAAGGAGGGGCTTTCTTT
CDR3aa: CASSPWEGGAFF

j_gene: TRBJ2-7
d_gene: -
len: 13
abundance: -
v_gene: TRBV10-3
CDR3nt: TGTGCCATCAGACCTAGCCTAGTCGACGAGCAGTACTTC
CDR3aa: CAIRPSLVDEQYF

j_gene: TRBJ2-2
d_gene: -
len: 18
abundance: -
v_gene: TRBV7-2
CDR3nt: TGTGCCAGCAGCCGTTTCCGGGGCTCACTAGGGACCACCGGGGAGCTGTTTTTT
CDR3aa: CASSRFRGSLGTTGELFF

j_gene: TRBJ2-3
d_gene: -
len: 14
abundance: -
v_gene: TRBV7-2
CDR3nt: TGTGCCAGCAGCTTCAAAGCGGGCACAGATACGCAGTATTTT
CDR3aa: CASSFKAGTDTQYF

j_gene: TRBJ2-2
d_gene: -
len: 13
abundance: -
v_gene: TRBV7-2
CDR3nt: TGTGCCAGCAGCTCCCGTCCGAACGGGGAGCTGTTTTTT
CDR3aa: CASSSRPNGELFF